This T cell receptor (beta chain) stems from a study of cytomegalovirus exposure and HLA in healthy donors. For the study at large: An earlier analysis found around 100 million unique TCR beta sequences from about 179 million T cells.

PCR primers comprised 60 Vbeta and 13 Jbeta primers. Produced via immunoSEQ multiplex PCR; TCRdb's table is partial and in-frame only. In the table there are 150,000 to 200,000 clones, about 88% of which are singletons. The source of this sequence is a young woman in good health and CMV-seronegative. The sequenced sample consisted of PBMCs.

The CDR3 nucleotides read TGCAGCGTCTCGACAGGGGGAACAGATACGCAGTATTTT. As protein: CSVSTGGTDTQYF. This chain connects TRBV29-1 to TRBJ2-3; 9 bases map to TRBD1. The CDR3 totals 13 residues. Trimming cost V 6 bases and J 3 bases; bases outside gene matches: 4. Germline V gene data show CDR1 as SQVTM and CDR2 as ANQGSEA.